The clone carrying this T cell receptor beta chain has only a few counts. The data are from a study of T-cell memory formation after mild COVID-19. TCRdb analysed the 5' RACE reads with MiXCR anew, one entry per CDR3 protein. This sample has hundreds of thousands of distinct CDR3 sequences; around a sixth occur once, and the top ten carry 20% to 25%. From germline, CDR1 is MNHNS and CDR2 SASEGT. V was trimmed by 10 bases and J by 2 bases, leaving 13 bases between them. The CDR3 runs to 13 residues. Sequenced: PBMCs or a T cell subset sorted from them (not recorded which). The origin of this receptor is a man in his late teens or twenties who had mild COVID-19 (a few samples of this study predate the infection). Cell type and time point are not known. The rearrangement uses TRBV6-1 and TRBJ2-3; D is perhaps TRBD1 or TRBD2 (5 bases each). CDR3 in DNA: TGTGCCATAGCCGGGACCATCACAGATACGCAGTATTTT. Encoded protein: CAIAGTITDTQYF.